One T cell receptor (beta chain) is described in this entry. This specimen comes from a study of T cell changes during pregnancy in multiple sclerosis. Some clones are missing from TCRdb's copy, which holds only in-frame ones; the method was immunoSEQ multiplex PCR. The sample carries about 52,000 clones, around 92% recorded once. Between the trimmed V and J ends, which lost 2 bases and 9 bases, there was a span of 5 bases. This CDR3 is 12 amino acids long. Germline CDR1 reads SGHTA; CDR2 reads FQGTGA. Sequenced here: CD4+ T cells from peripheral blood mononuclear cells, sampled after pregnancy. The J gene is TRBJ1-6, the V gene TRBV7-3; possible D gene TRBD1, 5 bases. This sequence was found in a female donor in good health, enrolled as a control in a pregnancy study. The CDR3 DNA reads TGTGCCAGCAGCTTACAGGGTTCACCCCTCCACTTT. It codes for CASSLQGSPLHF. Full variable domain (remainder filled in from reference TRBV7-3 and TRBJ1-6): GAGVSQTPSNKVTEKGKYVELRCDPISGHTALYWYRQSLGQGPEFLIYFQGTGAADDSGLPNDRFFAVRPEGSVSTLKIQRTERGDSAVYLCASSLQGSPLHFGNGTRLTVT.